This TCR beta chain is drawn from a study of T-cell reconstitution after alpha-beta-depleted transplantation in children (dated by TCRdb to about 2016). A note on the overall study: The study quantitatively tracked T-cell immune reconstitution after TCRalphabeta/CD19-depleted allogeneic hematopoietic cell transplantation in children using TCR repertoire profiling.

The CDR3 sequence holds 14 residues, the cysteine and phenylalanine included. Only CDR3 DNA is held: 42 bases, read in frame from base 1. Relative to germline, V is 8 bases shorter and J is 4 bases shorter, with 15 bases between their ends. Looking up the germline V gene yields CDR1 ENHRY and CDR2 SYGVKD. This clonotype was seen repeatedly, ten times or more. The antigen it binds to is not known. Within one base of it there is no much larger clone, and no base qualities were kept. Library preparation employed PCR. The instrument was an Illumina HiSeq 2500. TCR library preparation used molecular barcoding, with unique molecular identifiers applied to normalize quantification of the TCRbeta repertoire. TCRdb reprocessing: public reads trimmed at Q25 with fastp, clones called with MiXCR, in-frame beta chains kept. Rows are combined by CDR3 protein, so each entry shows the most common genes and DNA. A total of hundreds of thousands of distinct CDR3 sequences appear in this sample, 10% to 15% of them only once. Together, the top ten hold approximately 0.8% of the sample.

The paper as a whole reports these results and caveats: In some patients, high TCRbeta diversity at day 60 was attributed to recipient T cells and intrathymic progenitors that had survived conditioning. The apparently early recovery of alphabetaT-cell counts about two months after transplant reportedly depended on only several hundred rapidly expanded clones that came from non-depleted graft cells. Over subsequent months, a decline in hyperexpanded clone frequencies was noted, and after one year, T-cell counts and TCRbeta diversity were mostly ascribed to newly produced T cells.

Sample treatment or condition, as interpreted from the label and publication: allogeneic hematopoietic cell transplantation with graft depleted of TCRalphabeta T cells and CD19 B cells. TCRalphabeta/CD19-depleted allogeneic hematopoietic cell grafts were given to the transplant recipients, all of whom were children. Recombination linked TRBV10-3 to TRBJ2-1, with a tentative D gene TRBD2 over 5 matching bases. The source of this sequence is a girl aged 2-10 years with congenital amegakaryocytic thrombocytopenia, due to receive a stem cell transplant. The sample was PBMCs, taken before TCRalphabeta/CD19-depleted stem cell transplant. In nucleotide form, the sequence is TGTGCCATCTCATTGGGAGACCTATACAATGAGCAGTTCTTC. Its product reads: CAISLGDLYNEQFF.